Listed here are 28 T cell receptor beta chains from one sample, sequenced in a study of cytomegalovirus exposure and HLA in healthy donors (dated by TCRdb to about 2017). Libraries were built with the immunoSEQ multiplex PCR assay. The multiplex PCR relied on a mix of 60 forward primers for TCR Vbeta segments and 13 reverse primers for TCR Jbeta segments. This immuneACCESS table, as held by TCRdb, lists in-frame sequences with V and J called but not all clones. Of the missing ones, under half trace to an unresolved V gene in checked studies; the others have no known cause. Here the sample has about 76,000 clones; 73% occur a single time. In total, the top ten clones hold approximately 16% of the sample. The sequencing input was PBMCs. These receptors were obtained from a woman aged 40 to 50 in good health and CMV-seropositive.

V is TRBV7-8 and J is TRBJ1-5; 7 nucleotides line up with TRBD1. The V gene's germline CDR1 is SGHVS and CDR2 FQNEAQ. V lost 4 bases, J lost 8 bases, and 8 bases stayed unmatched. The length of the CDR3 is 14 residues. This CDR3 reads CASSSDRSLEPQHF. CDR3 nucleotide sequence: TGTGCCAGCAGCTCGGACAGGTCGCTCGAGCCCCAGCATTTT. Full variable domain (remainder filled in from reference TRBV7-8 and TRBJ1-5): GAGVSQSPRYKVAKRGQDVALRCDPISGHVSLFWYQQALGQGPEFLTYFQNEAQLDKSGLPSDRFFAERPEGSVSTLKIQRTQQEDSAVYLCASSSDRSLEPQHFGDGTRLSIL.

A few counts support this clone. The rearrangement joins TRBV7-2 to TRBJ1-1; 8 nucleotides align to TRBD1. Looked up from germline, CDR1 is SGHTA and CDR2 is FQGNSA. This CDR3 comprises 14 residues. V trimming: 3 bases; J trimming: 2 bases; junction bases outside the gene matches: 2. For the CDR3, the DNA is TGTGCCAGCAGCTTGACAGGGGTCAACACTGAAGCTTTCTTT. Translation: CASSLTGVNTEAFF.

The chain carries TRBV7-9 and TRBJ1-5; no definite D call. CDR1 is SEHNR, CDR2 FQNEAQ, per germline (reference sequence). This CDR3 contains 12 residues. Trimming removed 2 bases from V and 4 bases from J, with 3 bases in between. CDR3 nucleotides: TGTGCCAGCAGCTTACAAAATCAGCCCCAGCATTTT. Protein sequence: CASSLQNQPQHF.

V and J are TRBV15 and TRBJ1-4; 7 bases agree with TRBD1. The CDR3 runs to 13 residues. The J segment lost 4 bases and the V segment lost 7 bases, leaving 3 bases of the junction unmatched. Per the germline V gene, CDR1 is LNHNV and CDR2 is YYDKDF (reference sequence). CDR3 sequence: CATMGQSNEKLFF. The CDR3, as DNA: TGTGCCACCATGGGACAGAGTAATGAAAAACTGTTTTTT.

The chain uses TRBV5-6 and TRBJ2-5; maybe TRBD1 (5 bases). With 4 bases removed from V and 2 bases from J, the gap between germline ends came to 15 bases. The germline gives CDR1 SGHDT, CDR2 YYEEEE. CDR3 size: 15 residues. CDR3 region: CASSLLAPGQETQYF. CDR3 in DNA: TGTGCCAGCAGCCTTTTGGCGCCAGGGCAAGAGACCCAGTACTTC.

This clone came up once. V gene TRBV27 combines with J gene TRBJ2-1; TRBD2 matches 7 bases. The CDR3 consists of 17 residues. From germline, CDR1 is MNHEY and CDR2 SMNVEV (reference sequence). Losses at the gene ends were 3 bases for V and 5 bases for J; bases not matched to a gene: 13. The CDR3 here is CASSFLGGTKGDNEQFF. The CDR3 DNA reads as TGTGCCAGCAGTTTTTTAGGCGGGACTAAAGGTGACAATGAGCAGTTCTTC.

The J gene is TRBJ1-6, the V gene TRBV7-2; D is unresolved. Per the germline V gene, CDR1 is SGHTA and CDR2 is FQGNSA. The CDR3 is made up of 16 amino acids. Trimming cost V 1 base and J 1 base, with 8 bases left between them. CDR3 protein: CASSLGSGSYNSPLHF. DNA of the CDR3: TGTGCCAGCAGCTTAGGGTCGGGGTCCTATAATTCACCCCTCCACTTT.

In nucleotides, the CDR3 is TGTGCCTGGAGTGGACAGGGGCTCTCTGGAAACACCATATATTTT. Protein product: CAWSGQGLSGNTIYF. J is TRBJ1-3 and V is TRBV30, with TRBD1 identical over 8 bases. V dropped 1 base and J dropped 0; count of bases not matched to a gene: 2. This CDR3 comprises 15 residues. Germline CDR1 reads GTSNPN; CDR2 reads SVGIG (reference sequence).

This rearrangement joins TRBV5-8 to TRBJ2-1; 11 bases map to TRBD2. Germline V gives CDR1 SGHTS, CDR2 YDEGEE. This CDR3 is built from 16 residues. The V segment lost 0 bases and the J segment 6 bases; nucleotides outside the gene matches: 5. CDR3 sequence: CASSLGVLAGVNEQFF. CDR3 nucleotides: TGTGCCAGCAGCTTGGGTGTACTAGCGGGAGTCAATGAGCAGTTCTTC.

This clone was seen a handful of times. Here the CDR3 DNA reads TGTGCCAGCAGTTACTCCACGAGATTTAATGAAAAACTGTTTTTT. Protein sequence: CASSYSTRFNEKLFF. The gene calls are TRBV6-6 and TRBJ1-4, with unresolved D. Per the germline V gene, CDR1 is MNHNY and CDR2 is SVGAGI (reference sequence). Trimming took off 0 bases at V and 4 bases at J, with 9 bases between the two ends. The length of the CDR3 is 15 residues.

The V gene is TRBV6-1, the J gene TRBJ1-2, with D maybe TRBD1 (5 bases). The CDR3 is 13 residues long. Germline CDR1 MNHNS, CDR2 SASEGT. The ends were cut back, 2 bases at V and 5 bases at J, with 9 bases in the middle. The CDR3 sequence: CASSERGFYGYTF. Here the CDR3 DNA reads TGTGCCAGCAGTGAAAGGGGATTTTATGGCTACACCTTC.

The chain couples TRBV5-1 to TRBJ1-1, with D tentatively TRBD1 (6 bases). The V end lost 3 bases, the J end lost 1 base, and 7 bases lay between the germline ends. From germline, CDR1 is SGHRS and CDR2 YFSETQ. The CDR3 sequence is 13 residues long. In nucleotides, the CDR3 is TGCGCCAGCAGCTCGACAGGGAACACTGAAGCTTTCTTT. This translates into CASSSTGNTEAFF.

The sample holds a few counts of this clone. CDR3 nucleotide sequence: TGTGCCAGCAGCTTACAAGGGGGGGGGACTGAAGCTTTCTTT. Encoded protein: CASSLQGGGTEAFF. The chain carries TRBV13 and TRBJ1-1, with D maybe TRBD1 (6 bases). Germline V gives CDR1 PRHDT, CDR2 FYEKMQ (reference sequence). The CDR3 length is 14 residues. Trimming cost V 2 bases and J 5 bases, with 12 bases left between them.

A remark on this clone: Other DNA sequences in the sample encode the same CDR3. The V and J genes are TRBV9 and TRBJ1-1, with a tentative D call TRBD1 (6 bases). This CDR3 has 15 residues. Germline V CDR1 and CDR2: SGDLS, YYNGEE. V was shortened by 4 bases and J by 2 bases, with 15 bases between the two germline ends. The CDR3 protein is CASSLGQGTNTEAFF. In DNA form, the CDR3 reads TGTGCCAGCAGCTTGGGTCAGGGGACAAACACTGAAGCTTTCTTT.

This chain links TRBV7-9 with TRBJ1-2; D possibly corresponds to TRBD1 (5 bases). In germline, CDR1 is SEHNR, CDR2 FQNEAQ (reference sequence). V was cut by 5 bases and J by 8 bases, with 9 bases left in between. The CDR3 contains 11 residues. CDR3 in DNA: TGTGCCAGCAGCCTGGGACTCGGCTACACCTTC. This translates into CASSLGLGYTF.

The CDR3 DNA reads TGTGCCAGTAGGTACAGGGGGCAGGACACTGAAGCTTTCTTT. It encodes CASRYRGQDTEAFF. The rearrangement links TRBV19 to TRBJ1-1; 9 nucleotides agree with TRBD1. Trimming cost V 6 bases and J 3 bases; bases outside gene matches: 5. This CDR3 is built from 14 residues. Per the germline V gene, CDR1 is LNHDA and CDR2 is SQIVND (reference sequence).

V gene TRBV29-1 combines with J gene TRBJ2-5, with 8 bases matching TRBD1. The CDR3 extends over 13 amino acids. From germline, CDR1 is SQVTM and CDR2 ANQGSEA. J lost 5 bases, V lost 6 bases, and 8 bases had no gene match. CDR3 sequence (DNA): TGCAGCGTCCCAACAGGGGGTCTGGAGACCCAGTACTTC. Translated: CSVPTGGLETQYF.

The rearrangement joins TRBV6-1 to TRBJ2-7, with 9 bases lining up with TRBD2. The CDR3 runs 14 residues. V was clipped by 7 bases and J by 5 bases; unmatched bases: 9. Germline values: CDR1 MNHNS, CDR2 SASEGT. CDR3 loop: CASKRELAGDEQYF. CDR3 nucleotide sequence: TGTGCCAGCAAGAGGGAACTAGCGGGCGACGAGCAGTACTTC.

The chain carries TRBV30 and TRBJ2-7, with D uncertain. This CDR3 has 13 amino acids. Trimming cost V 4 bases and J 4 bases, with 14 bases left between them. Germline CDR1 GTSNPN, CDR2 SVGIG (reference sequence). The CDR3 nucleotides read TGTGCCTGGACAGTCTACGGGTCATACGAGCAGTACTTC. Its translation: CAWTVYGSYEQYF.

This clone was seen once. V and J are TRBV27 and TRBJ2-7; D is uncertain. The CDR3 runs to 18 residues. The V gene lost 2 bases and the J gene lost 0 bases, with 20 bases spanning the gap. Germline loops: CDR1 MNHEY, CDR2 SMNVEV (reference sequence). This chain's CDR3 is CASSLDSPSAVGSYEQYF. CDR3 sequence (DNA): TGTGCCAGCAGTTTAGACTCTCCCTCGGCAGTCGGCTCCTACGAGCAGTACTTC.

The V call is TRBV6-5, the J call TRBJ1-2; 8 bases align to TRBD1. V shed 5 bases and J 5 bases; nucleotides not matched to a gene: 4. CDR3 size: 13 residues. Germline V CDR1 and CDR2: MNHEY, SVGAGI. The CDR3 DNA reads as TGTGCCAGCAGTCCACAGGGGGAATATGGCTACACCTTC. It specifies CASSPQGEYGYTF.

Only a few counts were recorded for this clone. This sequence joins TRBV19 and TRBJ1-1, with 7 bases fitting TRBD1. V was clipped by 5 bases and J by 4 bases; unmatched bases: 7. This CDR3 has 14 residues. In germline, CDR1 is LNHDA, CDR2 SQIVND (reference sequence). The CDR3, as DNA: TGTGCCAGTAGTCAACGACAGGGAATCACTGAAGCTTTCTTT. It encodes CASSQRQGITEAFF.

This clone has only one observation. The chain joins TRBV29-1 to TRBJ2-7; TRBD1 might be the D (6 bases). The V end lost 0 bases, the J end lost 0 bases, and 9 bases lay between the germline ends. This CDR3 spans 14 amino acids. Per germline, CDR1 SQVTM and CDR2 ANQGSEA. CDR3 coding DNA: TGCAGCGTTGAAGAGGGACAAAGCTCCTACGAGCAGTACTTC. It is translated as CSVEEGQSSYEQYF.

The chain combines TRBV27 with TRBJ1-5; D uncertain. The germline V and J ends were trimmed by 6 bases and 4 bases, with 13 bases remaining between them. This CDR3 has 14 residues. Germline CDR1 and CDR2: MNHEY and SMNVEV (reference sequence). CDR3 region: CASRPSGVNQPQHF. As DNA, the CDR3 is TGTGCCAGCAGACCGTCAGGCGTAAATCAGCCCCAGCATTTT.

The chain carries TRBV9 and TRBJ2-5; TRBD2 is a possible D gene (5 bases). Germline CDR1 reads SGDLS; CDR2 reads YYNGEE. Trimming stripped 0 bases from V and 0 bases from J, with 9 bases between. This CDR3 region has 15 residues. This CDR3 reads CASSVAAGNQETQYF. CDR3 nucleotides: TGTGCCAGCAGCGTAGCGGCGGGTAACCAAGAGACCCAGTACTTC.

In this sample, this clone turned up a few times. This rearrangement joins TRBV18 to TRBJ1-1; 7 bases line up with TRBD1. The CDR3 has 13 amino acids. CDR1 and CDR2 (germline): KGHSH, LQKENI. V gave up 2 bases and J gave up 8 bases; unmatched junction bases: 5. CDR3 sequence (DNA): TGTGCCAGCTCACCAGATCAGGACAGGGAAGCTTTCTTT. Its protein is CASSPDQDREAFF.

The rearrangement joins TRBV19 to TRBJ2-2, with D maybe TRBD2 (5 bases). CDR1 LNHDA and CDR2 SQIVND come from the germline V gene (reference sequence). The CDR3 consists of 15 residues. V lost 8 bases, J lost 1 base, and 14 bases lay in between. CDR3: CASERAARNTGELFF. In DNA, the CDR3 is TGTGCCAGTGAGAGGGCGGCCAGGAACACCGGGGAGCTGTTTTTT. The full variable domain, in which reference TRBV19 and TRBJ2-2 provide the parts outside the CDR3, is DGGITQSPKYLFRKEGQNVTLSCEQNLNHDAMYWYRQDPGQGLRLIYYSQIVNDFQKGDIAEGYSVSREKKESFPLTVTSAQKNPTAFYLCASERAARNTGELFFGEGSRLTVL.

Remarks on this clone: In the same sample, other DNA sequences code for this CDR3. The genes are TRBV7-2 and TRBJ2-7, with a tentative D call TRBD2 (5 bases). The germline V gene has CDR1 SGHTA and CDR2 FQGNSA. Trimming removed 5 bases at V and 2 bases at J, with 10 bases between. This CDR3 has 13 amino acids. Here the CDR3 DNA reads TGTGCCAGCAGCCCTCCGGGAACCTACGAGCAGTACTTC. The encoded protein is CASSPPGTYEQYF.